The T cell receptor beta chain under discussion was sequenced for a study of blood T cell repertoires in COVID-19. Turning to the study itself: From T cells, B-cell-depleted T cells, or PBMCs came the material, which was cDNA or gDNA.

The CDR3 consists of 18 residues. V was pared by 4 bases and J by 0 bases, with 12 bases of the junction left unmatched. CDR1 is SGHNT, CDR2 YYREEE, per germline (reference sequence). Generated by immunoSEQ multiplex PCR, the TCRdb table keeps only in-frame clones and is missing some. The sample consists of some 130,000 clones, roughly 90% of them appearing once. Enrolled during active infection, Seattle patients were then followed longitudinally. The TCR sequence derives from a man in his 60s with COVID-19, enrolled during active disease. V usage is TRBV5-4 and J usage is TRBJ2-3, with 9 bases fitting TRBD2. Sequencing was done on a sample of peripheral blood. The CDR3 DNA reads TGTGCCAGCAGCCGGGGCGTAGCGGGGGCCTCTAGCACAGATACGCAGTATTTT. Amino acids: CASSRGVAGASSTDTQYF.